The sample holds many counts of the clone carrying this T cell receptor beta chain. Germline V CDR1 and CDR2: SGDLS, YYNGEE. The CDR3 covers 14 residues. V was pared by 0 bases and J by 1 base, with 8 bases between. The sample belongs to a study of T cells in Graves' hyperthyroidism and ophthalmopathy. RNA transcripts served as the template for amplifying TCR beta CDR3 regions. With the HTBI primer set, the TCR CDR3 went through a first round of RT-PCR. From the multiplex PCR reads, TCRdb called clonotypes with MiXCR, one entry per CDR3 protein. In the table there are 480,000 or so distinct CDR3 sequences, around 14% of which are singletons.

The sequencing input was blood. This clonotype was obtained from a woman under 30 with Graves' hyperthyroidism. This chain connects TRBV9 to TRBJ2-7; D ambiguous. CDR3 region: CASSVGGLSYEQYF. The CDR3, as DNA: TGTGCCAGCAGCGTAGGGGGTCTATCCTACGAGCAGTACTTC.